This T cell receptor beta chain was found in a study of blood T cell repertoires in COVID-19. Authors' processing steps: For nucleated cells, counts were estimated from reference gene primer amplification. Assay: immunoSEQ multiplex PCR; the TCRdb copy retains only in-frame clones and omits some. The DNA was the basis for D and trimming; V, J and clone size are from that table. The repertoire holds about 240,000 clones, with 65% to 90% as singletons. Germline-derived CDR1 and CDR2 are MNHEY and SVGEGT. After removal of 4 bases from V and 6 bases from J, the junction contained 12 bases not matched to a gene. The CDR3 contains 16 residues. The table lists this clone with a count of one.

This sequence joins TRBV6-2 or TRBV6-3 and TRBJ2-3; TRBD2 matches at 8 bases. Sequenced material: peripheral blood. The sequence came from a man in his forties or fifties with COVID-19, enrolled during active disease. As DNA, the CDR3 is TGTGCCAGCAGTTTCGAGCCTAGCGGGCCCGGGGATACGCAGTATTTT. It codes for CASSFEPSGPGDTQYF.